The source of this TCR beta chain is a study of sequential checkpoint blockade in melanoma. Overall study context: Patients were randomized 1:1 to nivolumab-then-ipilimumab or ipilimumab-then-nivolumab first-line. Maintenance nivolumab came after either treatment sequence.

The J segment lost 4 bases and the V segment lost 6 bases, leaving 7 bases of the junction unmatched. Germline-derived CDR1 and CDR2 are SQVTM and ANQGSEA. The CDR3 covers 14 residues. Treatment in this sample: randomized to nivolumab then ipilimumab (arm A) or the reverse (arm B). None of the patients previously received DNA-damaging chemotherapy. PBMC sorting kept live CD3+CD8+ cells without CD19 or CD56. TCRdb's copy holds only in-frame clones and misses some; the assay was immunoSEQ multiplex PCR. This table has 15,000 to 20,000 clones, over 60% appearing once. This receptor was identified in a human donor with melanoma. This sequence joins TRBV29-1 and TRBJ1-1; 11 nucleotides match TRBD1. Material: CD8+ T cells sorted from blood (inferred from file names), obtained from a patient given nivolumab and ipilimumab in sequence. CDR3 nucleotides: TGCAGCGTGTTCACCGGGACAGGGGGCACTGAAGCTTTCTTT. Translated, it gives CSVFTGTGGTEAFF.